Listed below are T cell receptor beta chains from one sample, sequenced in a study of blood T cell repertoires in COVID-19. Measured with immunoSEQ multiplex PCR; TCRdb has only the in-frame clones, and not every one. The repertoire holds around 81,000 clones, with 88% as singletons. Source material: peripheral blood. The origin of the receptors is a man between 65 and 85 years old with acute or convalescent COVID-19. Each CDR3 is given with its conserved first and last residue. The order of the fields is CDR3 protein, CDR3 DNA, J gene, clone size, D gene, V gene. The D gene is left open where the match is weak. The listing skips clone size in some rows; elsewhere it reads once, few, many or a size class.

CDR3: CASSLRGNTEAFF
DNA: TGTGCCAGCAGCCTACGGGGAAACACTGAAGCTTTCTTT
J: TRBJ1-1
size: -
D: -
V: TRBV7-8

CDR3: CASSVDLGGLAGEGLSTDTQYF
DNA: TGTGCCAGCAGCGTAGACCTAGGGGGACTAGCGGGAGAGGGCCTAAGCACAGATACGCAGTATTTT
J: TRBJ2-3
size: -
D: TRBD2
V: TRBV9

CDR3: CASSLQGETGELFF
DNA: TGCGCCAGCAGCTTGCAGGGGGAGACCGGGGAGCTGTTTTTT
J: TRBJ2-2
size: once
D: TRBD1
V: TRBV5-1

CDR3: CAWRKGQNQPQHF
DNA: TGTGCCTGGAGGAAAGGACAGAATCAGCCCCAGCATTTT
J: TRBJ1-5
size: -
D: -
V: TRBV30

CDR3: CASRLDTTGPSSYNSPLHF
DNA: TGTGCAAGTCGCTTAGATACTACAGGTCCGAGCTCCTATAATTCACCCCTCCACTTT
J: TRBJ1-6
size: -
D: -
V: TRBV12-2

CDR3: CASSPDRVSFTGELFF
DNA: TGTGCCAGCAGCCCAGACAGGGTTTCGTTCACCGGGGAGCTGTTTTTT
J: TRBJ2-2
size: -
D: TRBD1
V: TRBV7-2

CDR3: CASSNRQNQPQHF
DNA: TGTGCCAGCAGTAACCGACAGAATCAGCCCCAGCATTTT
J: TRBJ1-5
size: -
D: -
V: TRBV6-2/TRBV6-3

CDR3: CSVEGGLAGGTSYNEQFF
DNA: TGCAGCGTTGAAGGGGGACTAGCGGGAGGAACGTCCTACAATGAGCAGTTCTTC
J: TRBJ2-1
size: -
D: TRBD2
V: TRBV29-1

CDR3: CASSLRRGTGITGEQYF
DNA: TGTGCCAGCAGTTTACGCCGGGGGACAGGGATTACGGGGGAGCAGTACTTC
J: TRBJ2-7
size: -
D: TRBD1
V: TRBV28

CDR3: CASSVGGGISTDTQYF
DNA: TGTGCCAGCAGCGTAGGCGGCGGAATTAGCACAGATACGCAGTATTTT
J: TRBJ2-3
size: -
D: -
V: TRBV9

CDR3: CASSRDRAGGYTF
DNA: TGTGCCAGCAGCCGGGACAGGGCTGGTGGCTACACCTTC
J: TRBJ1-2
size: once
D: TRBD1
V: TRBV27

CDR3: CASIGTGLGYTF
DNA: TGTGCCAGCATTGGGACAGGCCTTGGCTACACCTTC
J: TRBJ1-2
size: -
D: TRBD1
V: TRBV12-3/TRBV12-4

CDR3: CAISATSLGGAGANVLTF
DNA: TGTGCCATCAGTGCTACCTCCTTGGGGGGAGCTGGGGCCAACGTCCTGACTTTC
J: TRBJ2-6
size: once
D: -
V: TRBV10-3

CDR3: CASSLRQGTDTQYF
DNA: TGTGCCAGCAGCTTGAGACAGGGCACAGATACGCAGTATTTT
J: TRBJ2-3
size: -
D: -
V: TRBV5-5

CDR3: CASSFLSGDIQYF
DNA: TGTGCCAGCAGCTTCCTGTCCGGAGACATTCAGTACTTC
J: TRBJ2-4
size: -
D: -
V: TRBV7-2

CDR3: CASSIWTGDGNQPQHF
DNA: TGTGCCAGTAGTATATGGACAGGGGACGGGAATCAGCCCCAGCATTTT
J: TRBJ1-5
size: -
D: TRBD1
V: TRBV19

CDR3: CASSPRSVAYEQYF
DNA: TGCGCCAGCAGCCCTCGGAGCGTAGCCTACGAGCAGTACTTC
J: TRBJ2-7
size: -
D: -
V: TRBV5-1

CDR3: CASSFGAGAGYEQYF
DNA: TGTGCCAGCAGCTTTGGAGCGGGAGCGGGGTACGAGCAGTACTTC
J: TRBJ2-7
size: -
D: TRBD2
V: TRBV5-6

CDR3: CASSVYTGTEITEAFF
DNA: TGTGCCAGCAGCGTCTACACGGGGACAGAAATTACTGAAGCTTTCTTT
J: TRBJ1-1
size: -
D: TRBD1
V: TRBV9

CDR3: CASSRGSSYNEQFF
DNA: TGTGCCAGCAGTCGCGGGAGCTCCTACAATGAGCAGTTCTTC
J: TRBJ2-1
size: -
D: TRBD2
V: TRBV6-2/TRBV6-3

CDR3: CASTLDRGSYEQYF
DNA: TGTGCCAGCACCCTAGACAGGGGCTCCTACGAGCAGTACTTC
J: TRBJ2-7
size: -
D: TRBD1
V: TRBV7-9

CDR3: CASSHRFGTALGNTEAFF
DNA: TGCGCCAGCAGCCACCGTTTCGGGACTGCACTAGGGAACACTGAAGCTTTCTTT
J: TRBJ1-1
size: -
D: -
V: TRBV10-2

CDR3: CASSLSGSGYNEQFF
DNA: TGTGCCAGCAGTCTTAGCGGGAGCGGATACAATGAGCAGTTCTTC
J: TRBJ2-1
size: once
D: TRBD2
V: TRBV6-2/TRBV6-3

CDR3: CASSPTPGQVIAEAFF
DNA: TGCGCCAGCAGCCCTACTCCGGGACAGGTGATCGCCGAAGCTTTCTTT
J: TRBJ1-1
size: -
D: TRBD1
V: TRBV4-3